These 24 T cell receptor beta chains came from one sample sequenced in a study of early stage breast cancer tumors (dated by TCRdb to the late 2010s). Libraries were made using the immunoSEQ multiplex PCR assay. TCRdb's version of the immuneACCESS table is confined to in-frame rearrangements and falls short of the full clone set. An unresolved V gene accounts for under half of the shortfall where checked; the remainder is of unknown origin. The sample table lists about 51,000 clones, just under 80% of them with a count of one. In total, the top ten clones hold around 3.4% of the sample. Sequencing input: blood. The origin of the receptors is a person aged 35 to 50 with breast cancer.

CDR3 nucleotides: TGCGCTTCCAGACCAGGGACAGGGGGGAGACACACTGAAGCTTTCTTT. This translates into CASRPGTGGRHTEAFF. The rearrangement uses TRBV10-2 and TRBJ1-1; 11 bases map to TRBD1. Germline-derived CDR1 and CDR2 are WSHSY and SAAADI. This CDR3 spans 16 amino acids.

The rearrangement joins TRBV11-2 to TRBJ2-5; TRBD2 matches at 7 bases. The germline CDR1 and CDR2 sequences are SGHAT and FQNNGV. J lost 2 bases, V lost 0 bases, and 9 bases had no gene match. The CDR3 sequence is 17 residues long. DNA for the CDR3: TGTGCCAGCAGCTTAGATCGGCTAGCGGCAGGACAAGAGACCCAGTACTTC. It codes for CASSLDRLAAGQETQYF. The full variable domain, its missing parts supplied by reference TRBV11-2 and TRBJ2-5, is EAGVAQSPRYKIIEKRQSVAFWCNPISGHATLYWYQQILGQGPKLLIQFQNNGVVDDSQLPKDRFSAERLKGVDSTLKIQPAKLEDSAVYLCASSLDRLAAGQETQYFGPGTRLLVL.

This chain joins TRBV6-6 and TRBJ1-4; 7 nucleotides align to TRBD1. This CDR3 has 15 residues. The germline V gene has CDR1 MNHNY and CDR2 SVGAGI (reference sequence). The V gene end was trimmed by 5 bases and the J gene end by 10 bases; junction bases not matched to a gene: 13. For the CDR3, the DNA is TGTGCCAGCAGTCCTCCGGGACAGCCTGGAGGAAAACTGTTTTTT. This codes for CASSPPGQPGGKLFF.

This rearrangement joins TRBV2 to TRBJ2-1; 9 bases agree with TRBD2. After removal of 3 bases from V and 9 bases from J, the junction contained 9 bases not matched to a gene. Germline V gene data show CDR1 as SNHLY and CDR2 as FYNNEI. The CDR3 extends over 15 amino acids. The CDR3: CASSDLAGRQGEQFF. CDR3 coding DNA: TGTGCCAGCAGTGACCTAGCGGGGAGACAAGGTGAGCAGTTCTTC.

The CDR3 DNA reads as TGTGCCAGCAGTTACAGGGAACGACGCAATCAGCCCCAGCATTTT. Amino acid sequence: CASSYRERRNQPQHF. V and J are TRBV6-6 and TRBJ1-5, with D uncertain. The V and J ends lost 2 bases and 2 bases respectively, with 10 bases between them. The CDR3 is 15 residues long. Germline V gene data show CDR1 as MNHNY and CDR2 as SVGAGI (reference sequence).

The rearrangement links TRBV5-8 to TRBJ1-1; no reliable D call. The CDR3 has 15 amino acids. The V gene lost 0 bases and the J gene lost 1 base, with 10 bases spanning the gap. CDR1 SGHTS and CDR2 YDEGEE come from the germline V gene. The CDR3 DNA is TGTGCCAGCAGCTTGGGGCTACATCCGAACACTGAAGCTTTCTTT. It translates to CASSLGLHPNTEAFF.

This rearrangement joins TRBV7-9 to TRBJ2-3; D possibly matches TRBD1 or TRBD2 (5 bases each). Germline V gene lookup returns CDR1 SEHNR and CDR2 FQNEAQ (reference sequence). CDR3 size: 16 residues. V shed 0 bases and J shed 4 bases, with 14 bases lying between them. CDR3 sequence reads: CASSLAGPSRPDTQYF. The CDR3 coding sequence is TGTGCCAGCAGCTTAGCGGGACCTAGCAGGCCAGATACGCAGTATTTT. Supplemented by reference TRBV7-9 and TRBJ2-3, the full variable domain reads DTGVSQNPRHKITKRGQNVTFRCDPISEHNRLYWYRQTLGQGPEFLTYFQNEAQLEKSRLLSDRFSAERPKGSFSTLEIQRTEQGDSAMYLCASSLAGPSRPDTQYFGPGTRLTVL.

Details on this clone: The same CDR3 can be traced to other DNA sequences in this sample. The CDR3 is CASLRQGRDEQYF. In DNA form, the CDR3 reads TGTGCCAGCCTTCGACAGGGTAGAGACGAGCAGTACTTC. The gene calls are TRBV28 and TRBJ2-7, with TRBD1 matching 7 bases. J was trimmed by 5 bases and V by 8 bases; bases with no gene match: 9. CDR3 length: 13 residues. CDR1 is MDHEN, CDR2 SYDVKM, per germline. Full variable domain (rest looked up from reference TRBV28 and TRBJ2-7): DVKVTQSSRYLVKRTGEKVFLECVQDMDHENMFWYRQDPGLGLRLIYFSYDVKMKEKGDIPEGYSVSREKKERFSLILESASTNQTSMYLCASLRQGRDEQYFGPGTRLTVT.

The chain links TRBV5-1 to TRBJ2-2, with TRBD1 matching 8 bases. CDR1 SGHRS and CDR2 YFSETQ come from the germline V gene. The length of the CDR3 is 15 residues. J lost 0 bases, V lost 10 bases, and 8 bases had no gene match. CDR3 sequence: CAPVRDRSNTGELFF. The CDR3 DNA reads TGCGCCCCCGTCCGGGACAGGTCGAACACCGGGGAGCTGTTTTTT.

This clone showed up just a few times. The chain carries TRBV19 and TRBJ1-5; TRBD1 matches 9 bases. The ends lost 6 bases at V and 2 bases at J; junction bases unmatched: 8. Germline V lookup: CDR1 LNHDA, CDR2 SQIVND (reference sequence). This CDR3 is built from 16 residues. The CDR3 DNA sequence: TGTGCCAGTAGCCCACAGGGGGCGCGGGGCAATCAGCCCCAGCATTTT. As protein: CASSPQGARGNQPQHF. The full variable domain, completed using reference TRBV19 and TRBJ1-5, is DGGITQSPKYLFRKEGQNVTLSCEQNLNHDAMYWYRQDPGQGLRLIYYSQIVNDFQKGDIAEGYSVSREKKESFPLTVTSAQKNPTAFYLCASSPQGARGNQPQHFGDGTRLSIL.

This chain connects TRBV5-1 to TRBJ1-2, with D perhaps matching TRBD1 (6 bases). The CDR3 runs 14 residues. Germline CDR1 is SGHRS and CDR2 is YFSETQ. Trimming cost V 4 bases and J 4 bases, with 14 bases left between them. CDR3 in DNA: TGCGCCAGCAGCCCCCAGGGCAGGGGCTATGGCTACACCTTC. It yields the protein CASSPQGRGYGYTF.

The genes are TRBV7-9 and TRBJ2-1; D unresolved. The germline CDR1 and CDR2 sequences are SEHNR and FQNEAQ (reference sequence). Trimming shortened V by 5 bases and J by 5 bases, and 16 bases separated the two germline ends. The CDR3 spans 15 residues. The CDR3 nucleotides read TGTGCCAGCAGCCAAAAGATAAAGCTGAACAATGAGCAGTTCTTC. This gives the protein CASSQKIKLNNEQFF.

The sample holds a few counts of this clone. The chain couples TRBV29-1 to TRBJ2-1; perhaps D is TRBD1 or TRBD2 (5 bases each). Germline CDR1 SQVTM, CDR2 ANQGSEA. Trimming took 3 bases from V and 4 from J, leaving 10 bases between them. This CDR3 has 13 amino acids. The DNA of the CDR3 is TGCAGCGTTGAGGGGACCGATTACAATGAGCAGTTCTTC. Its translation: CSVEGTDYNEQFF.

The chain is built from TRBV4-1 and TRBJ2-3, with D possibly being TRBD2 (6 bases). CDR3 length: 17 residues. V lost 0 bases to trimming and J lost 0 bases, with 13 bases between them. CDR1 is MGHRA, CDR2 YSYEKL, per germline. As DNA, the CDR3 is TGCGCCAGCAGCCAAGAAGGTCTAGCGTGGAGCACAGATACGCAGTATTTT. Protein sequence: CASSQEGLAWSTDTQYF.

This clone occurred once. Other DNA sequences in the same sample also yield this CDR3. The genes are TRBV7-2 and TRBJ1-5; D is ambiguous. This CDR3 has 12 residues. Germline loops: CDR1 SGHTA, CDR2 FQGNSA. Trimming cost V 0 bases and J 3 bases, with 0 bases left between them. The DNA for the CDR3 is TGTGCCAGCAGCTTAGCCAATCAGCCCCAGCATTTT. Its protein is CASSLANQPQHF.

To note about this clone: A read error is possible here, since a much larger clone lies one base away. The sample holds other DNA sequences that translate to the same CDR3. V gene TRBV6-5 combines with J gene TRBJ2-7; 9 nucleotides match TRBD2. Per germline, CDR1 MNHEY and CDR2 SVGAGI. There are 16 residues in the CDR3. V shed 0 bases, J shed 0 bases, and the junction held 3 bases outside the gene matches. CDR3 DNA sequence: TGTGCCAGCAGTTACTCGAGTAGCGGGAGCTCCTACGAGCAGTACTTC. It translates to CASSYSSSGSSYEQYF.

V is TRBV29-1 and J is TRBJ2-1; 13 nucleotides agree with TRBD2. Germline loops: CDR1 SQVTM, CDR2 ANQGSEA. Germline trimming cut 7 bases from V and 4 bases from J; bases unmatched to any gene: 4. The CDR3 totals 14 residues. Here the CDR3 reads CSGQGLAGYNEQFF. DNA for the CDR3: TGCAGCGGGCAGGGACTAGCGGGGTACAATGAGCAGTTCTTC.

V usage is TRBV6-1 and J usage is TRBJ1-5; 7 bases match TRBD1. CDR3 length equals 14 residues. With 5 bases clipped from V and 5 bases from J, the junction kept 6 bases outside the gene matches. Per germline, CDR1 MNHNS and CDR2 SASEGT. CDR3 nucleotides: TGTGCCAGCAGTACTCCAGGGGGGTATCAGCCCCAGCATTTT. It yields the protein CASSTPGGYQPQHF.

The chain recombines TRBV18 with TRBJ1-2; D unresolved. The CDR3 is 15 amino acids. Germline CDR1 reads KGHSH; CDR2 reads LQKENI. V lost 2 bases and J 8 bases, leaving 18 bases between the germline ends. The CDR3 region is CASSPLAYREGGYTF. In DNA form, the CDR3 reads TGTGCCAGCTCACCATTGGCATATAGGGAAGGGGGCTACACCTTC.

The chain carries TRBV28 and TRBJ1-2; D not certain. Trimming removed 6 bases at V and 8 bases at J, with 16 bases between. This CDR3 region has 13 residues. Germline V CDR1 and CDR2: MDHEN, SYDVKM. The CDR3 DNA follows: TGTGCCAGCAGCCCGCCCATGTATTGGGGCTACACCTTC. This gives the protein CASSPPMYWGYTF.

This clone was detected a few times. The chain recombines TRBV10-3 with TRBJ2-7; weak D call: TRBD1 (5 bases). Trimming shortened V by 11 bases and J by 3 bases, and 17 bases separated the two germline ends. The CDR3 is made up of 13 amino acids. Germline values: CDR1 ENHRY, CDR2 SYGVKD. The CDR3 region has the DNA TGTGCCGCCTCCCCGGACATTTTCTACGAGCAGTACTTC. Amino acid sequence: CAASPDIFYEQYF.

The chain joins TRBV2 to TRBJ2-3; D ambiguous. Germline values: CDR1 SNHLY, CDR2 FYNNEI. This CDR3 contains 10 residues. V was trimmed by 5 bases and J by 6 bases, leaving 3 bases between them. CDR3 sequence reads: CASSRDTQYF. CDR3 sequence (DNA): TGTGCCAGCAGTAGGGATACGCAGTATTTT.

By its share, this clone is medium-sized. The rearrangement links TRBV6-1 to TRBJ2-3; 7 bases map to TRBD2. The germline V gene encodes CDR1 MNHNS and CDR2 SASEGT. V gave up 3 bases and J gave up 6 bases; unmatched junction bases: 15. This CDR3 is 17 amino acids long. The CDR3, as DNA: TGTGCCAGCAGTGAGGAAGTCGGGGGAGGGTCTAGGGATACGCAGTATTTT. This encodes CASSEEVGGGSRDTQYF.

V usage is TRBV2 and J usage is TRBJ2-5, with D perhaps TRBD2 (7 bases). Per the germline V gene, CDR1 is SNHLY and CDR2 is FYNNEI. V was cut by 9 bases and J by 5 bases, with 13 bases left in between. The CDR3 totals 12 residues. In DNA form, the CDR3 reads TGTGCCAGGGGAGGGGGGGGCGAGACCCAGTACTTC. It codes for CARGGGGETQYF.